A selection of T cell receptor beta chains follows, all from one sample in a study of cytomegalovirus exposure and HLA in healthy donors. Repertoires were generated with immunoSEQ multiplex PCR, while TCRdb's copy carries only in-frame clones and drops some. The sample shows almost 200,000 clones, 79% of them seen only once. Sequencing was performed on PBMCs. Receptors were obtained from a male donor in good health and CMV-seropositive. Each CDR3 is given with its conserved first and last residue. Fields, in order: CDR3 length, J gene, V gene, D gene, clone size, CDR3 protein, CDR3 DNA. The D gene is left open where the match is weak. Clone size appears in some rows only: once, few, many, or a class for an expanded clone.

11,TRBJ2-5,TRBV6-5,NA,few,CASSSRETQYF,TGTGCCAGCAGCAGTCGAGAGACCCAGTACTTC
14,TRBJ2-7,TRBV5-1,NA,NA,CASSYSGAAYEQYF,TGCGCCAGCAGCTATTCGGGAGCAGCCTACGAGCAGTACTTC
12,TRBJ2-1,TRBV4-3,TRBD2,NA,CASSGLANEQFF,TGCGCCAGCAGCGGACTAGCCAATGAGCAGTTCTTC
12,TRBJ1-2,TRBV4-2,NA,NA,CASSTANYGYTF,TGTGCCAGCAGCACAGCTAACTATGGCTACACCTTC
15,TRBJ2-2,TRBV2,TRBD2,NA,CASSLTSGSTGELFF,TGTGCCAGCAGTCTAACTAGCGGGAGCACCGGGGAGCTGTTTTTT
17,TRBJ1-5,TRBV28,NA,NA,CASSRTVQTNSNQPQHF,TGTGCCAGCAGCCGGACAGTACAGACTAATAGCAATCAGCCCCAGCATTTT
13,TRBJ2-1,TRBV7-3,NA,few,CASSPGSYNEQFF,TGTGCCAGCAGTCCGGGATCCTACAATGAGCAGTTCTTC
11,TRBJ1-1,TRBV19,NA,NA,CASSIWQGAFF,TGTGCCAGTAGTATATGGCAGGGGGCTTTCTTT
13,TRBJ1-1,TRBV5-1,NA,NA,CASSLVSGTEAFF,TGCGCCAGCAGCTTGGTATCCGGGACTGAAGCTTTCTTT
13,TRBJ1-2,TRBV25-1,NA,NA,CASSEGGGLGYTF,TGTGCTAGCAGTGAGGGCGGGGGCCTTGGCTACACCTTC
15,TRBJ2-1,TRBV4-2,TRBD2,once,CASSPEEASGVSQFF,TGTGCCAGCAGCCCGGAGGAGGCCAGCGGGGTATCCCAGTTCTTC
16,TRBJ2-7,TRBV5-4,TRBD2,NA,CASSLGGLAGTYEQYF,TGTGCCAGCAGCTTGGGGGGGCTAGCGGGGACCTACGAGCAGTACTTC
16,TRBJ2-3,TRBV9,TRBD2,NA,CASSHSQAGGPDTQYF,TGTGCCAGCAGCCATTCGCAAGCGGGAGGCCCGGATACGCAGTATTTT